This TCR beta chain was captured by sequencing in a study of T cells in Graves' hyperthyroidism and ophthalmopathy. Diagnoses were established using clinical symptoms, serum thyroxine and TRAb, thyroid ultrasound and orbital computed tomography. RNA transcripts provided the source from which TCR beta CDR3 regions were amplified. HTBI primers were used for first-round RT-PCR of the TCR CDR3. MiXCR, run by TCRdb on the multiplex PCR reads, gives a single entry per CDR3 protein. The repertoire includes around 56,000 distinct CDR3 sequences, roughly half of them detected once, and approximately 3.5% sits in the top ten. CDR1 SGHRS and CDR2 YFSETQ come from the germline V gene. The CDR3 adds up to 10 amino acids, both ends counted. Note on this clonotype: The conserved closing phenylalanine or tryptophan is absent in this CDR3, likely reflecting a read error. It is unclear where the CDR3 begins or ends on the DNA, so no DNA is shown, and the CDR3 is as TCRdb lists it.

The sequence came from a woman aged 60-75 years with Graves' ophthalmopathy. The chain joins TRBV5-1 to TRBJ2-3; TRBD1, as called in the table, went unchecked against the DNA. Sequenced input: blood. This CDR3 reads CASSTGTEVD.